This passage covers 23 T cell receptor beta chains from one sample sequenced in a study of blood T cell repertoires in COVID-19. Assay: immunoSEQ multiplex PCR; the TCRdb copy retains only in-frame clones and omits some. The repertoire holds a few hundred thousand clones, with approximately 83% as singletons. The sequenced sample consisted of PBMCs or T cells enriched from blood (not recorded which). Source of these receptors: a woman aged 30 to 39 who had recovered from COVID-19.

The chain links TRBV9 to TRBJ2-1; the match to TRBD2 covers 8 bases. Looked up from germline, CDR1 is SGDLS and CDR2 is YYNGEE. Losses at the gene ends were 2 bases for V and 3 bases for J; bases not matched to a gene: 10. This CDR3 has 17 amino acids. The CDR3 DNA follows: TGTGCCAGCAGCGTCGCAGCGGGAGACAGGATCTACAATGAGCAGTTCTTC. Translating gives CASSVAAGDRIYNEQFF.

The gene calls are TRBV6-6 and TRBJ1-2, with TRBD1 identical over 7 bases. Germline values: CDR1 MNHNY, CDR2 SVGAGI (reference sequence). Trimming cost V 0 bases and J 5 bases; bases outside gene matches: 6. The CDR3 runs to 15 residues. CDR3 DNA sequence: TGTGCCAGCAGTTACTCGAGTGGCAGGGGGTATGGCTACACCTTC. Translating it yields CASSYSSGRGYGYTF.

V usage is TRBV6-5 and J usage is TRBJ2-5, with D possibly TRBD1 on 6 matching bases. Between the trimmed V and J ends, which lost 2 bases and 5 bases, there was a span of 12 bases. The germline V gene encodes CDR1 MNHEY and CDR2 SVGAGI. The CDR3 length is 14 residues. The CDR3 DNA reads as TGTGCCAGCAGTTACGGGGGCCCCCCGGAGACCCAGTACTTC. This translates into CASSYGGPPETQYF.

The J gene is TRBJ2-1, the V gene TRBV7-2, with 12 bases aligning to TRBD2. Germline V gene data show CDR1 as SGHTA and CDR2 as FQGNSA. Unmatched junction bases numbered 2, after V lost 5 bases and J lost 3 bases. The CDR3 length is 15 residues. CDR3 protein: CASSKTSGGYNEQFF. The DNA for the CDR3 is TGTGCCAGCAGCAAGACTAGCGGGGGCTACAATGAGCAGTTCTTC.

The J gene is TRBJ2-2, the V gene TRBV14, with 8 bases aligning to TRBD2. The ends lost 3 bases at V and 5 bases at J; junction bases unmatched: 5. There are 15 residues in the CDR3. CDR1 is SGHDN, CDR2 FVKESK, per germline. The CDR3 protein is CASSHFPGGTGELFF. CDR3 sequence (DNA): TGTGCCAGCAGCCATTTCCCGGGGGGGACCGGGGAGCTGTTTTTT.

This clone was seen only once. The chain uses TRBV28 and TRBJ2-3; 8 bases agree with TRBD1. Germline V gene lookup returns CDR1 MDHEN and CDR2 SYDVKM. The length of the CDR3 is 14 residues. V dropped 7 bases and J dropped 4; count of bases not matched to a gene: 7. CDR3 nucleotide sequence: TGTGCCAGCACCGAAGACAGGGGCCCAGATACGCAGTATTTT. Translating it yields CASTEDRGPDTQYF. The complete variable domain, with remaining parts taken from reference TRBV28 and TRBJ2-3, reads DVKVTQSSRYLVKRTGEKVFLECVQDMDHENMFWYRQDPGLGLRLIYFSYDVKMKEKGDIPEGYSVSREKKERFSLILESASTNQTSMYLCASTEDRGPDTQYFGPGTRLTVL.

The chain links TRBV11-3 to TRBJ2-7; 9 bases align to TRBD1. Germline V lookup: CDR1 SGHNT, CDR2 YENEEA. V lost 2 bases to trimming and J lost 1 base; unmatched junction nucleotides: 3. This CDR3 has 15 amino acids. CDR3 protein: CASSLYGTGSYEQYF. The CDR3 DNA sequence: TGTGCCAGCAGCTTATATGGGACAGGGTCCTACGAGCAGTACTTC.

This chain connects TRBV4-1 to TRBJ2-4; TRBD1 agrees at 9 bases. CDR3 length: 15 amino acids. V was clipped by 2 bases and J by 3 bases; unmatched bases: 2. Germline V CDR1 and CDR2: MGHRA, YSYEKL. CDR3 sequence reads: CASSQTGGGKNIQYF. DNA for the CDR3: TGCGCCAGCAGCCAAACAGGGGGCGGCAAAAACATTCAGTACTTC.

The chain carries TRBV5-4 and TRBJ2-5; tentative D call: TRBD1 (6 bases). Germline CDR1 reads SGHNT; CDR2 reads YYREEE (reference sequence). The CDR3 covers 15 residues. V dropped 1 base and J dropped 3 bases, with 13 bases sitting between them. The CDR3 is CASSLSPDRKETQYF. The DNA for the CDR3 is TGTGCCAGCAGCTTGTCCCCGGACAGAAAAGAGACCCAGTACTTC.

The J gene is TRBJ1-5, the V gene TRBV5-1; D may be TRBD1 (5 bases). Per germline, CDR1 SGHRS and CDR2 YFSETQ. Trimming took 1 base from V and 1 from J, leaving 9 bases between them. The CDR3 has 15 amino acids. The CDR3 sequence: CASSLTPGSNQPQHF. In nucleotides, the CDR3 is TGCGCCAGCAGCTTGACCCCAGGGAGCAATCAGCCCCAGCATTTT. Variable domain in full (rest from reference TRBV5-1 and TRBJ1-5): KAGVTQTPRYLIKTRGQQVTLSCSPISGHRSVSWYQQTPGQGLQFLFEYFSETQRNKGNFPGRFSGRQFSNSRSEMNVSTLELGDSALYLCASSLTPGSNQPQHFGDGTRLSIL.

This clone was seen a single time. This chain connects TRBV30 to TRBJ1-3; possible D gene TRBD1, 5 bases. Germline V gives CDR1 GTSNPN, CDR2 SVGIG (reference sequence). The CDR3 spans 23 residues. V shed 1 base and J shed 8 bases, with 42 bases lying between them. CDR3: CAWSDLLVMSGQGSVLVADTIYF. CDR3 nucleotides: TGTGCCTGGAGTGATTTACTGGTCATGTCTGGACAAGGCTCTGTTCTCGTTGCGGACACCATATATTTT.

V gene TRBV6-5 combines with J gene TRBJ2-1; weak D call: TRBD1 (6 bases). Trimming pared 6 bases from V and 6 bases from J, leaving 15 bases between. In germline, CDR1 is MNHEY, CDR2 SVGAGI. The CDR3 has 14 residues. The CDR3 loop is CASSRSTQGNEQFF. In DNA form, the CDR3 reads TGTGCCAGCAGCAGATCCACACAGGGCAATGAGCAGTTCTTC.

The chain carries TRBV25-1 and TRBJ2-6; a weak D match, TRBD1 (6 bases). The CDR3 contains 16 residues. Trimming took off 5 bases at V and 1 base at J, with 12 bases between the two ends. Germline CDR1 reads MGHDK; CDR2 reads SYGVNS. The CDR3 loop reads CASSRTEISGANVLTF. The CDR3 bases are TGTGCCAGCAGTCGGACAGAAATATCTGGGGCCAACGTCCTGACTTTC. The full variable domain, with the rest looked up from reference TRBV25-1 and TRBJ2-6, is EADIYQTPRYLVIGTGKKITLECSQTMGHDKMYWYQQDPGMELHLIHYSYGVNSTEKGDLSSESTVSRIRTEHFPLTLESARPSHTSQYLCASSRTEISGANVLTFGAGSRLTVL.

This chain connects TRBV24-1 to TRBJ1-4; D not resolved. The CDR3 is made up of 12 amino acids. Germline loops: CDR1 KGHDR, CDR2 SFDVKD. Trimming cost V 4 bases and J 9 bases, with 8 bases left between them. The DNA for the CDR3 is TGTGCCACCAGTGAACCGGGTCAAAAACTGTTTTTT. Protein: CATSEPGQKLFF.

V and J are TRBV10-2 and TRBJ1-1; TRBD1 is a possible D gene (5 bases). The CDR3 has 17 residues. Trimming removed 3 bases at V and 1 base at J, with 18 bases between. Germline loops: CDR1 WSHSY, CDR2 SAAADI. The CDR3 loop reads CASSELGFGASNTEAFF. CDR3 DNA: TGCGCCAGCAGTGAACTTGGATTTGGGGCATCGAACACTGAAGCTTTCTTT.

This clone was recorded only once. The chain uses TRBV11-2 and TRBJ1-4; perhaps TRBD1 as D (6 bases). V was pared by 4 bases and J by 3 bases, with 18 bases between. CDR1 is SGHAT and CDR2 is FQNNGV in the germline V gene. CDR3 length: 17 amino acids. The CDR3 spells CASSSLFRQDPNEKLFF. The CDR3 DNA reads TGTGCCAGCAGCTCCCTGTTTCGACAGGATCCTAATGAAAAACTGTTTTTT.

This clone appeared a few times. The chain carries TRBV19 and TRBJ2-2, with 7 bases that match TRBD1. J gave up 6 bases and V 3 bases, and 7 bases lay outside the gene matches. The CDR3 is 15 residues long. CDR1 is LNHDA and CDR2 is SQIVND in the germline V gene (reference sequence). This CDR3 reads CASSIRGSLSGELFF. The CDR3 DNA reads TGTGCCAGTAGTATCAGGGGGAGTCTCTCCGGGGAGCTGTTTTTT.

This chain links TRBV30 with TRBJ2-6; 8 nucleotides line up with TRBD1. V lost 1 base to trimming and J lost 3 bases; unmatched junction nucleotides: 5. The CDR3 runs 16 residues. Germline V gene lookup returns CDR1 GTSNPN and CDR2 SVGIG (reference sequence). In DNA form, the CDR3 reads TGTGCCTGGAGTGAGACAGGGGTATTTGGGGCCAACGTCCTGACTTTC. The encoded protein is CAWSETGVFGANVLTF.

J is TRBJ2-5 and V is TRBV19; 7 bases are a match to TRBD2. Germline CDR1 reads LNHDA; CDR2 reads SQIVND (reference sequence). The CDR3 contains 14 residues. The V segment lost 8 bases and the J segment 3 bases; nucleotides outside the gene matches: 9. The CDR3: CASGPRLAEETQYF. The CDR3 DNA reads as TGTGCCAGTGGACCTAGACTAGCCGAAGAGACCCAGTACTTC.

CDR3 region: CASSDAVLSGRDSPFYEQYF. CDR3 DNA: TGTGCCAGCAGTGACGCCGTGCTAAGTGGCCGGGACAGCCCTTTTTACGAGCAGTACTTC. The chain joins TRBV6-4 to TRBJ2-7; 7 bases fit TRBD1. The CDR3 loop spans 20 amino acids. The V gene's germline CDR1 is MRHNA and CDR2 SNTAGT. After removal of 2 bases from V and 4 bases from J, the junction contained 23 bases not matched to a gene.

CDR3 sequence reads: CASSQDFGRWPRGYTF. As DNA, the CDR3 is TGTGCCAGCAGCCAAGATTTTGGCAGGTGGCCCCGGGGCTACACCTTC. V is TRBV3-1 (or the pseudogene TRBV3-2) and J is TRBJ1-2, with D hard to call. Between the trimmed V and J ends, which lost 0 bases and 8 bases, there was a span of 19 bases. CDR1 and CDR2 from the germline V gene are LGHDT and YNNKEL (reference sequence). The CDR3 has 16 amino acids.

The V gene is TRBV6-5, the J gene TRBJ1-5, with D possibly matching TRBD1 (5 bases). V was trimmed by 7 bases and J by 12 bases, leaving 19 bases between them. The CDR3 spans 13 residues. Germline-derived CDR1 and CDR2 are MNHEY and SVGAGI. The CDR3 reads CASMVGPPDLQHF. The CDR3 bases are TGTGCCAGCATGGTGGGGCCGCCCGATCTCCAGCATTTT.

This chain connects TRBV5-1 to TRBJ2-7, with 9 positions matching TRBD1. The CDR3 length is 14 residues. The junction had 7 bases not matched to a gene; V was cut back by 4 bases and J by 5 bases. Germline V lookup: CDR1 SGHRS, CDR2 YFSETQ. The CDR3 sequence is CASSGRTGDNEQYF. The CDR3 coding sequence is TGCGCCAGCAGCGGCCGGACAGGGGACAACGAGCAGTACTTC. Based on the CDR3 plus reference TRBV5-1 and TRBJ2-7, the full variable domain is KAGVTQTPRYLIKTRGQQVTLSCSPISGHRSVSWYQQTPGQGLQFLFEYFSETQRNKGNFPGRFSGRQFSNSRSEMNVSTLELGDSALYLCASSGRTGDNEQYFGPGTRLTVT.